The 19 T cell receptor beta chains presented below share a single source sample, sequenced in a study of CD8 T cells in Susac syndrome. 0.5 to 1 ug RNA was reverse transcribed with random hexamers. A single record per CDR3 protein comes from TCRdb applying MiXCR to the immunoSEQ multiplex PCR reads. This sample has 150,000 to 180,000 distinct CDR3 sequences; 90% to 95% occur once, and the top ten carry approximately 0.17%. Material for sequencing was CD4+ T cells from PBMCs. The receptors here all came from a human donor with Susac syndrome.

V is TRBV7-2 and J is TRBJ2-1; D uncertain. The germline V gene has CDR1 SGHTA and CDR2 FQGNSA. The CDR3 totals 15 residues. V lost 0 bases, J lost 1 base, and 7 bases lay in between. This CDR3 reads CASSLAATSYNEQFF. CDR3 bases: TGTGCCAGCAGCTTAGCCGCGACTTCCTACAATGAGCAGTTCTTC. Supplemented by reference TRBV7-2 and TRBJ2-1, the full variable domain reads GAGVSQSPSNKVTEKGKDVELRCDPISGHTALYWYRQSLGQGLEFLIYFQGNSAPDKSGLPSDRFSAERTGGSVSTLTIQRTQQEDSAVYLCASSLAATSYNEQFFGPGTRLTVL.

The genes are TRBV4-1 and TRBJ2-5, with D tentatively TRBD2 (6 bases). CDR3 length: 15 amino acids. The V and J ends lost 7 bases and 3 bases respectively, with 18 bases between them. Germline V gives CDR1 MGHRA, CDR2 YSYEKL. DNA of the CDR3: TGCGCCAGCAAAGGGCCCGCGGGGAAGGAAGAGACCCAGTACTTC. Translated, it gives CASKGPAGKEETQYF.

V is TRBV11-2 and J is TRBJ1-2; 7 nucleotides line up with TRBD1. Germline V gives CDR1 SGHAT, CDR2 FQNNGV. After removal of 4 bases from V and 3 bases from J, the junction contained 2 bases not matched to a gene. The CDR3 consists of 13 residues. The CDR3 reads CASSSGQYYGYTF. CDR3 nucleotide sequence: TGTGCCAGCAGCTCGGGACAGTACTATGGCTACACCTTC. The whole variable domain, remainder taken from reference TRBV11-2 and TRBJ1-2, is EAGVAQSPRYKIIEKRQSVAFWCNPISGHATLYWYQQILGQGPKLLIQFQNNGVVDDSQLPKDRFSAERLKGVDSTLKIQPAKLEDSAVYLCASSSGQYYGYTFGSGTRLTVV.

The J gene is TRBJ2-1, the V gene TRBV14; 7 nucleotides agree with TRBD1. The CDR3 is 16 residues long. J gave up 15 bases and V 1 base, and 18 bases lay outside the gene matches. The germline V gene encodes CDR1 SGHDN and CDR2 FVKESK. Written as DNA, the CDR3 is TGTGCCAGCAGCCAAGTCACCGGGACAGAGGGTCTAGGACGGTTCTTC. This encodes CASSQVTGTEGLGRFF.

This chain links TRBV6-1 with TRBJ2-5; TRBD2 might be the D (5 bases). Germline CDR1 MNHNS, CDR2 SASEGT. The CDR3 has 16 residues. V lost 8 bases and J 5 bases, leaving 24 bases between the germline ends. The DNA of the CDR3 is TGTGCCAGCCTCCGGTTCGGACTGGGAAATGGGGAGACCCAGTACTTC. Encoded protein: CASLRFGLGNGETQYF.

The chain uses TRBV9 and TRBJ2-7, with 8 bases that match TRBD1. The CDR3 covers 13 residues. The germline V gene encodes CDR1 SGDLS and CDR2 YYNGEE. The junction had 3 bases not matched to a gene; V was cut back by 4 bases and J by 3 bases. CDR3 in amino acids: CASSFGTGYEQYF. The DNA of the CDR3 is TGTGCCAGCAGCTTCGGGACAGGCTACGAGCAGTACTTC.

The rearrangement links TRBV20-1 to TRBJ2-1; the D is unclear. The V end lost 1 base, the J end lost 7 bases, and 5 bases lay between the germline ends. Germline assignment: CDR1 DFQATT and CDR2 SNEGSKA (reference sequence). CDR3 length: 11 amino acids. The CDR3 nucleotides are TGCAGTGCTAGAGGGGGAAATGAGCAGTTCTTC. The encoded protein is CSARGGNEQFF.

The rearrangement links TRBV25-1 to TRBJ2-7, with D possibly called TRBD1 or TRBD2 (5 bases each). This CDR3 contains 15 residues. The V and J ends lost 3 bases and 0 bases respectively, with 12 bases between them. In germline, CDR1 is MGHDK, CDR2 SYGVNS. CDR3 amino acids: CASSEGTLSSYEQYF. DNA of the CDR3: TGTGCCAGCAGTGAGGGGACGTTGAGCTCCTACGAGCAGTACTTC.

This CDR3 is CASSQWWGGTEAFF. The CDR3 bases are TGCGCCAGCAGTCAATGGTGGGGCGGCACTGAAGCTTTCTTT. The V gene is TRBV23-1, the J gene TRBJ1-1, with D tentatively TRBD1 (5 bases). TRBV23-1 belongs to the ORF category, with a function that is uncertain. Trimming stripped 1 base from V and 4 bases from J, with 10 bases between. The CDR3 contains 14 residues.

J is TRBJ2-2 and V is TRBV7-2, with TRBD2 matching over 11 bases. CDR1 SGHTA and CDR2 FQGNSA come from the germline V gene. V shed 4 bases, J shed 2 bases, and the junction held 6 bases outside the gene matches. The CDR3 is 17 residues long. The CDR3 bases are TGTGCCAGCAGCTCCTACACTAGCGGGAGAAACACCGGGGAGCTGTTTTTT. This gives the protein CASSSYTSGRNTGELFF. The variable domain in full, completed from reference TRBV7-2 and TRBJ2-2, reads GAGVSQSPSNKVTEKGKDVELRCDPISGHTALYWYRQSLGQGLEFLIYFQGNSAPDKSGLPSDRFSAERTGGSVSTLTIQRTQQEDSAVYLCASSSYTSGRNTGELFFGEGSRLTVL.

This clonotype has just one count. The chain couples TRBV4-1 to TRBJ2-7, with D possibly matching TRBD1 (6 bases). V dropped 5 bases and J dropped 6 bases, with 11 bases sitting between them. This CDR3 is 12 amino acids long. CDR1 MGHRA and CDR2 YSYEKL come from the germline V gene. CDR3 bases: TGCGCCAGCAGCTCGACAGGTAGCGAGCAGTACTTC. It encodes CASSSTGSEQYF.

This clonotype appeared a single time. The chain joins TRBV27 to TRBJ2-3; the match to TRBD2 covers 11 bases. Looked up from germline, CDR1 is MNHEY and CDR2 is SMNVEV (reference sequence). The CDR3 sequence is 16 residues long. V was clipped by 6 bases and J by 2 bases; unmatched bases: 7. CDR3 DNA: TGTGCCAGCAGACCCACTAGCGGGGGCCTCACAGATACGCAGTATTTT. It encodes CASRPTSGGLTDTQYF.

The V call is TRBV9, the J call TRBJ1-3; D unresolved. The CDR3 is 15 residues long. The V and J ends lost 2 bases and 1 base respectively, with 10 bases between them. The V gene's germline CDR1 is SGDLS and CDR2 YYNGEE. The CDR3 DNA reads as TGTGCCAGCAGCGTCGGCGCGGGGTCTGGAAACACCATATATTTT. The encoded protein is CASSVGAGSGNTIYF.

The chain combines TRBV15 with TRBJ1-4, with 8 positions matching TRBD1. The CDR3 has 15 residues. V lost 2 bases to trimming and J lost 8 bases; unmatched junction nucleotides: 7. Germline CDR1 is LNHNV and CDR2 is YYDKDF (reference sequence). The CDR3: CATSRPDRGPEKLFF. CDR3 in DNA: TGTGCCACCAGCAGACCTGACAGGGGACCGGAAAAACTGTTTTTT.

The V and J genes are TRBV20-1 and TRBJ2-2; perhaps TRBD2 as D (6 bases). The V and J ends lost 6 bases and 7 bases respectively, with 21 bases between them. The length of the CDR3 is 15 residues. Germline CDR1 and CDR2: DFQATT and SNEGSKA (reference sequence). The CDR3 sequence: CSATRLLPGGGELFF. The CDR3 DNA is TGCAGTGCGACCAGACTACTACCCGGGGGCGGGGAGCTGTTTTTT.

The chain recombines TRBV5-1 with TRBJ2-5; tentative D call: TRBD1 (5 bases). The CDR3 consists of 13 residues. Germline assignment: CDR1 SGHRS and CDR2 YFSETQ. Trimming pared 4 bases from V and 2 bases from J, leaving 9 bases between. CDR3 nucleotide sequence: TGCGCCAGCAGCATGGACATACAAGAGACCCAGTACTTC. Its translation: CASSMDIQETQYF.

J is TRBJ1-1 and V is TRBV20-1; D gene unclear. This CDR3 contains 16 residues. Trimming left V 3 bases short and J 2 bases short, with 19 bases between. Germline V gene data show CDR1 as DFQATT and CDR2 as SNEGSKA (reference sequence). The CDR3 nucleotides are TGCAGTGCTAGGCCCCGGGGAATTAAGGATAACACTGAAGCTTTCTTT. Residues: CSARPRGIKDNTEAFF.

The CDR3 sequence is CASSKGLSVGYEQYF. In DNA form, the CDR3 reads TGTGCCAGCAGCAAAGGGCTAAGTGTTGGCTACGAGCAGTACTTC. The chain employs TRBV21-1 and TRBJ2-7. TRBV21-1 is classified as a pseudogene. There are 15 residues in the CDR3.

This clonotype was detected only once. The chain uses TRBV7-2 and TRBJ1-1; D remains unclear. CDR1 and CDR2 (germline): SGHTA, FQGNSA. The V end was cut by 5 bases, the J end by 5 bases, with 9 bases between. CDR3 length: 12 amino acids. The CDR3 is CASSAVWTEAFF. In DNA form, the CDR3 reads TGTGCCAGCAGCGCCGTGTGGACTGAAGCTTTCTTT.